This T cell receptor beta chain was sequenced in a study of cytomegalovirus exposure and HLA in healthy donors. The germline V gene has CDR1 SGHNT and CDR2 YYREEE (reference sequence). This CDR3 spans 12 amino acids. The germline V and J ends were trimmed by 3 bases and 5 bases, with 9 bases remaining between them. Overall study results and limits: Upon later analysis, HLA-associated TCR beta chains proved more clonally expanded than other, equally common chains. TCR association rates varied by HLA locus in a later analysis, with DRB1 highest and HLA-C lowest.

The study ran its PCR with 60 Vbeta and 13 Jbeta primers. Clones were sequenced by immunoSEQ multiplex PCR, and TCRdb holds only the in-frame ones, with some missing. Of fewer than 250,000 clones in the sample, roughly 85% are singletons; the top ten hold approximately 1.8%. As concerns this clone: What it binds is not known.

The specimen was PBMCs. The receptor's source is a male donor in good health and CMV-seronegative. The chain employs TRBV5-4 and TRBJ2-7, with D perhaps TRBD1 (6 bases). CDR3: CASSSTGNEQYF. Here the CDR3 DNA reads TGTGCCAGCAGCTCCACAGGGAACGAGCAGTACTTC.